A single sample gave rise to the 32 T cell receptor beta chains below, sequenced in a study of blood T cell repertoires in COVID-19. Libraries were prepared by immunoSEQ multiplex PCR; TCRdb keeps only in-frame clonotypes and omits some of them. The sample yields around 310,000 clones, 89% seen once. The sample consisted of PBMCs or T cells enriched from blood (not recorded which). The source is a woman in her 40s who had recovered from COVID-19.

The chain uses TRBV7-3 and TRBJ2-1, with 8 bases aligning to TRBD2. The CDR3 is made up of 13 amino acids. The V gene end was trimmed by 8 bases and the J gene end by 4 bases; junction bases not matched to a gene: 4. Germline CDR1 reads SGHTA; CDR2 reads FQGTGA. Here the CDR3 reads CASGGGRYNEQFF. The CDR3 DNA is TGTGCCAGCGGGGGCGGGAGGTACAATGAGCAGTTCTTC.

The rearrangement uses TRBV9 and TRBJ2-1; 10 bases are shared with TRBD2. V lost 0 bases to trimming and J lost 10 bases; unmatched junction nucleotides: 7. This CDR3 has 15 amino acids. CDR1 is SGDLS and CDR2 is YYNGEE in the germline V gene. The CDR3: CASSVALAGPAEQFF. In DNA form, the CDR3 reads TGTGCCAGCAGCGTAGCACTAGCGGGACCTGCGGAGCAGTTCTTC.

V and J are TRBV7-2 and TRBJ2-7; D may be TRBD2 (5 bases). V was shortened by 5 bases and J by 5 bases, with 13 bases between the two germline ends. Per germline, CDR1 SGHTA and CDR2 FQGNSA. The CDR3 is 13 residues long. The CDR3 coding sequence is TGTGCCAGCAGCCTTCAGGTGCGGGACGAGCAGTACTTC. Amino acid sequence: CASSLQVRDEQYF.

The chain carries TRBV7-2 and TRBJ2-7, with D uncertain. Germline V gene data show CDR1 as SGHTA and CDR2 as FQGNSA. Trimming stripped 2 bases from V and 7 bases from J, with 12 bases between. The CDR3 runs to 13 residues. The chain's CDR3 is CASSLSTAREQYF. CDR3 sequence (DNA): TGTGCCAGCAGCTTAAGTACGGCCAGGGAGCAGTACTTC. The variable domain in full, with the rest retrieved from reference TRBV7-2 and TRBJ2-7, is GAGVSQSPSNKVTEKGKDVELRCDPISGHTALYWYRQSLGQGLEFLIYFQGNSAPDKSGLPSDRFSAERTGGSVSTLTIQRTQQEDSAVYLCASSLSTAREQYFGPGTRLTVT.

This sequence joins TRBV28 and TRBJ2-7; the D gene is possibly TRBD1 (5 bases). The CDR3 runs to 14 residues. The V gene's germline CDR1 is MDHEN and CDR2 SYDVKM. Trimming pared 3 bases from V and 3 bases from J, leaving 12 bases between. The CDR3 nucleotides are TGTGCCAGCAGTTTGCCACAGGCGAGCTACGAGCAGTACTTC. Amino acids: CASSLPQASYEQYF.

The chain is built from TRBV3-1 (or the pseudogene TRBV3-2) and TRBJ2-5; 10 positions match TRBD1. J gave up 5 bases and V 0 bases, and 6 bases lay outside the gene matches. This CDR3 comprises 16 residues. From germline, CDR1 is LGHDT and CDR2 YNNKEL (reference sequence). CDR3 DNA: TGTGCCAGCAGCCAAGATCTTAGGACAGGGGGGGAGACCCAGTACTTC. It specifies CASSQDLRTGGETQYF.

The V gene is TRBV11-3, the J gene TRBJ2-1; 12 bases fit TRBD2. With 0 bases clipped from V and 7 bases from J, the junction kept 4 bases outside the gene matches. Per germline, CDR1 SGHNT and CDR2 YENEEA. The CDR3 runs 16 residues. The CDR3 loop is CASSLELAGGWNEQFF. In DNA form, the CDR3 reads TGTGCCAGCAGCTTAGAACTAGCGGGAGGATGGAATGAGCAGTTCTTC.

This rearrangement joins TRBV10-2 to TRBJ1-1, with TRBD1 identical over 7 bases. With 6 bases clipped from V and 3 bases from J, the junction kept 7 bases outside the gene matches. The CDR3 sequence is 14 residues long. CDR1 and CDR2 from the germline V gene are WSHSY and SAAADI. CDR3 bases: TGCGCCAGCAGCAGACAGGGTTGGGACACTGAAGCTTTCTTT. It specifies CASSRQGWDTEAFF.

The V call is TRBV7-9, the J call TRBJ2-7, with TRBD2 as a possible D gene (5 bases). V lost 5 bases, J lost 5 bases, and 22 bases lay in between. This CDR3 spans 16 amino acids. Germline CDR1 reads SEHNR; CDR2 reads FQNEAQ (reference sequence). The CDR3 reads CASSPRGIGKGNEQYF. The CDR3, as DNA: TGTGCCAGCAGCCCTAGAGGGATCGGTAAGGGTAACGAGCAGTACTTC.

The chain links TRBV7-2 to TRBJ1-2; weak D call: TRBD1 (5 bases). V dropped 5 bases and J dropped 5 bases, with 18 bases sitting between them. The germline gives CDR1 SGHTA, CDR2 FQGNSA. The length of the CDR3 is 15 residues. The CDR3 DNA reads as TGTGCCAGCAGCACATATAGGCAGGGAGGATATGGCTACACCTTC. This sequence encodes CASSTYRQGGYGYTF.

The chain joins TRBV7-6 to TRBJ2-1; 8 nucleotides align to TRBD2. V was pared by 5 bases and J by 7 bases, with 10 bases of the junction left unmatched. Germline-derived CDR1 and CDR2 are SGHVS and FNYEAQ. This CDR3 is 15 amino acids long. The DNA for the CDR3 is TGTGCCAGCAGCCCCGACGCGGGAGGTATTAATGAGCAGTTCTTC. It encodes CASSPDAGGINEQFF.

This rearrangement joins TRBV27 to TRBJ2-7, with 10 bases matching TRBD1. The CDR3 covers 18 residues. From germline, CDR1 is MNHEY and CDR2 SMNVEV (reference sequence). The junction had 12 bases not matched to a gene; V was cut back by 2 bases and J by 2 bases. CDR3 sequence (DNA): TGTGCCAGCAGTTTACCCCCCTCCGGGACAGGGGTCCCCTACGAGCAGTACTTC. Translation gives CASSLPPSGTGVPYEQYF.

The chain uses TRBV9 and TRBJ2-7; 7 bases agree with TRBD1. Germline V lookup: CDR1 SGDLS, CDR2 YYNGEE. V shed 3 bases and J 7 bases; nucleotides not matched to a gene: 13. The CDR3 consists of 15 residues. In DNA, the CDR3 is TGTGCCAGCAGCGCCCGGACAGGTTGGGGTGGGGAGCAGTACTTC. Residues: CASSARTGWGGEQYF.

V and J are TRBV19 and TRBJ2-7; TRBD1 might be the D (7 bases). The CDR3 sequence is 16 residues long. Germline lookup yields CDR1 LNHDA and CDR2 SQIVND (reference sequence). V was cut by 6 bases and J by 1 base, with 19 bases left in between. This CDR3 is CASRQKSQGTSYEQYF. As DNA, the CDR3 is TGTGCCAGTAGGCAGAAGTCACAGGGGACTTCCTACGAGCAGTACTTC.

V gene TRBV2 combines with J gene TRBJ2-1, with 8 bases identical to TRBD1. Germline V lookup: CDR1 SNHLY, CDR2 FYNNEI. The V and J ends lost 4 bases and 7 bases, in that order; junction bases with no gene match: 6. This CDR3 contains 14 residues. The CDR3 is CASSGDRGDNEQFF. The CDR3 DNA is TGTGCCAGCAGTGGTGACAGGGGAGATAATGAGCAGTTCTTC.

This chain links TRBV30 with TRBJ1-2, with a tentative D call TRBD1 (5 bases). The V end lost 2 bases, the J end lost 10 bases, and 20 bases lay between the germline ends. Germline V gene sequence: CDR1 GTSNPN, CDR2 SVGIG (reference sequence). The CDR3 extends over 14 amino acids. CDR3 in DNA: TGTGCCTGGAGTCTATCCCTCGGGGGATTAGTCTACACCTTC. The encoded protein is CAWSLSLGGLVYTF.

Of note for this clone: Relative to the germline gene, one junction end is altered; a read error may explain this. V is TRBV29-1 and J is TRBJ1-1; 7 positions agree with TRBD1. The CDR3 contains 13 residues. The germline gives CDR1 SQVTM, CDR2 ANQGSEA. The CDR3 DNA follows: TGCAGCGTCGAAGGACAGGCGAACACTGAAGCTTTCTTT. Protein product: CSVEGQANTEAFF.

V and J are TRBV5-6 and TRBJ2-3; tentatively, D is TRBD2 (5 bases). Trimming shortened V by 0 bases and J by 5 bases, and 13 bases separated the two germline ends. Germline CDR1 is SGHDT and CDR2 is YYEEEE. The CDR3 has 15 amino acids. Here the CDR3 reads CASSLGAGFKDTQYF. CDR3 nucleotide sequence: TGTGCCAGCAGCTTGGGGGCGGGTTTTAAAGATACGCAGTATTTT.

The V and J genes are TRBV2 and TRBJ2-5; 10 bases align to TRBD2. V shed 2 bases, J shed 3 bases, and the junction held 9 bases outside the gene matches. Germline V gene sequence: CDR1 SNHLY, CDR2 FYNNEI. The CDR3 totals 17 residues. CDR3: CASSESGRARGKETQYF. The CDR3 region has the DNA TGTGCCAGCAGTGAAAGCGGGAGGGCCCGGGGCAAAGAGACCCAGTACTTC.

The chain recombines TRBV7-9 with TRBJ2-5; 9 positions agree with TRBD2. The V gene's germline CDR1 is SEHNR and CDR2 FQNEAQ (reference sequence). With 0 bases clipped from V and 5 bases from J, the junction kept 7 bases outside the gene matches. The CDR3 spans 16 residues. In nucleotides, the CDR3 is TGTGCCAGCAGCTTAGCGCGTCTAGCGGGAACTGAGACCCAGTACTTC. Encoded protein: CASSLARLAGTETQYF.

The genes are TRBV6-4 and TRBJ1-3; no reliable D call. Germline V gene sequence: CDR1 MRHNA, CDR2 SNTAGT. CDR3 size: 13 residues. The ends were cut back, 4 bases at V and 1 base at J, with 5 bases in the middle. This chain's CDR3 is CASSAGSGNTIYF. As DNA, the CDR3 is TGTGCCAGCAGTGCGGGGTCTGGAAACACCATATATTTT.

A single count supports this clone. The V call is TRBV9, the J call TRBJ2-5; 8 nucleotides align to TRBD1. Germline V gives CDR1 SGDLS, CDR2 YYNGEE. Trimming removed 0 bases from V and 5 bases from J; junction bases left unmatched: 6. CDR3 length equals 15 residues. This CDR3 is CASSVGTGTRETQYF. CDR3 DNA: TGTGCCAGCAGCGTAGGGACAGGGACCCGGGAGACCCAGTACTTC.

The chain joins TRBV7-2 to TRBJ2-1; 10 bases are shared with TRBD1. The CDR3 length is 16 residues. The germline gives CDR1 SGHTA, CDR2 FQGNSA. V shed 5 bases and J 4 bases; nucleotides not matched to a gene: 8. The CDR3 loop is CASSPGGQGTYNEQFF. In DNA form, the CDR3 reads TGTGCCAGCAGCCCAGGGGGACAGGGGACGTACAATGAGCAGTTCTTC.

This clone was found once. V is TRBV25-1 and J is TRBJ1-2; TRBD1 agrees at 11 bases. The ends lost 3 bases at V and 5 bases at J; junction bases unmatched: 2. Germline V lookup: CDR1 MGHDK, CDR2 SYGVNS. The CDR3 runs to 14 residues. The CDR3 protein is CASSEGTGGYGYTF. The CDR3 DNA sequence: TGTGCCAGCAGTGAGGGGACAGGGGGATATGGCTACACCTTC.

The chain links TRBV4-3 to TRBJ2-5; 12 nucleotides line up with TRBD2. Germline lookup yields CDR1 LGHNA and CDR2 YSLEER. The CDR3 runs 19 residues. Trimming took 0 bases from V and 2 from J; bases not matched to a gene: 10. CDR3 protein: CASSQEIRLAGGHQETQYF. The CDR3 nucleotides are TGCGCCAGCAGCCAAGAAATACGGCTAGCGGGGGGGCATCAAGAGACCCAGTACTTC.

In its sample, this clone was seen once. V is TRBV15 and J is TRBJ1-5; no reliable D call. CDR3 length: 12 residues. Trimming took off 1 base at V and 6 bases at J, with 4 bases between the two ends. Germline CDR1 LNHNV, CDR2 YYDKDF (reference sequence). CDR3 in amino acids: CATSRAGQPQHF. The CDR3 coding sequence is TGTGCCACCAGCAGAGCGGGTCAGCCCCAGCATTTT.

J is TRBJ1-5 and V is TRBV27; TRBD1 matches at 8 bases. This CDR3 spans 17 amino acids. Germline CDR1 and CDR2: MNHEY and SMNVEV (reference sequence). Trimming at V came to 5 bases and at J to 0 bases, leaving 9 bases not matched to a gene. CDR3 protein: CASSPLDRAYSNQPQHF. The CDR3 DNA sequence: TGTGCCAGCAGTCCCCTGGACAGGGCCTATAGCAATCAGCCCCAGCATTTT.

The chain couples TRBV19 to TRBJ1-1; possible D gene TRBD1, 5 bases. V was pared by 6 bases and J by 7 bases, with 15 bases between. The CDR3 length is 13 residues. CDR1 is LNHDA, CDR2 SQIVND, per germline (reference sequence). The CDR3 region has the DNA TGTGCCAGTAGGCCGACAGCGAGACATGAAGCTTTCTTT. Protein product: CASRPTARHEAFF.

The genes are TRBV19 and TRBJ2-3; 14 bases fit TRBD2. Trimming took 1 base from V and 3 from J; bases not matched to a gene: 6. This CDR3 is 18 amino acids long. CDR1 and CDR2 from the germline V gene are LNHDA and SQIVND (reference sequence). This CDR3 is CASSIAGLAGGTTDTQYF. The DNA for the CDR3 is TGTGCCAGTAGTATAGCCGGACTAGCGGGGGGAACGACAGATACGCAGTATTTT.

This clone was counted a few times. V and J are TRBV12-3 or TRBV12-4 and TRBJ2-1; no definite D call. Trimming cost V 3 bases and J 7 bases, with 4 bases left between them. The CDR3 runs 11 residues. CDR3 sequence: CASSFVNEQFF. The DNA for the CDR3 is TGTGCCAGCAGTTTTGTAAATGAGCAGTTCTTC.

This clone appeared a single time. The V gene is TRBV19, the J gene TRBJ2-4; no definite D call. Germline loops: CDR1 LNHDA, CDR2 SQIVND (reference sequence). Trimming stripped 4 bases from V and 0 bases from J, with 10 bases between. The CDR3 has 15 amino acids. CDR3 residues: CASSRTALAKNIQYF. Here the CDR3 DNA reads TGTGCCAGTAGTAGAACAGCCCTAGCCAAAAACATTCAGTACTTC.

This rearrangement joins TRBV11-3 to TRBJ2-7; D is possibly TRBD1 (6 bases). The CDR3 has 14 residues. Trimming removed 1 base from V and 3 bases from J, with 10 bases in between. Germline V gene lookup returns CDR1 SGHNT and CDR2 YENEEA. Here the CDR3 DNA reads TGTGCCAGCAGCTTAGCATCGGACAGCTACGAGCAGTACTTC. Encoded protein: CASSLASDSYEQYF.